This TCR beta chain was documented in a study of T-cell reconstitution after alpha-beta-depleted transplantation in children. The TCRbeta library was prepared with unique molecular identifiers. One entry per CDR3 protein, called by TCRdb with MiXCR from the PCR reads. The sample carries about 640,000 distinct CDR3 sequences, approximately 16% recorded once. This clonotype occurred a few times. The CDR3 has 15 residues. Germline CDR1 SGHRS, CDR2 YFSETQ. V was clipped by 0 bases and J by 1 base, with 9 bases between them. The sequencing here drew on PBMCs from the stem cell graft donor, taken from the stem cell graft. The TCR originated in a human donor who donated a stem cell graft to a child with acute myeloid leukemia. This rearrangement joins TRBV5-1 to TRBJ2-3, with D possibly TRBD1 on 5 matching bases. CDR3 sequence reads: CASSLGTTGTDTQYF. CDR3 sequence (DNA): TGCGCCAGCAGCTTGGGGACAACAGGCACAGATACGCAGTATTTT.